Listed here are 26 T cell receptor beta chains from one sample, sequenced in a study of T cell responses to AZD1222 COVID-19 vaccine. Libraries were prepared by immunoSEQ multiplex PCR; TCRdb keeps only in-frame clonotypes and omits some of them. Of tens of thousands of clones listed, roughly 89% were seen once; the top ten hold 2% to 3%. The input for sequencing was peripheral blood, taken on day 0 of AZD1222 vaccination. Source of these receptors: an adult in good health.

The chain joins TRBV3-1 (or the pseudogene TRBV3-2) to TRBJ2-7; D is unclear. The CDR3 sequence is 14 residues long. With 0 bases removed from V and 2 bases from J, the gap between germline ends came to 8 bases. CDR1 is LGHDT, CDR2 YNNKEL, per germline (reference sequence). CDR3 protein: CASSQETGPYEQYF. CDR3 nucleotide sequence: TGTGCCAGCAGCCAAGAAACGGGTCCCTACGAGCAGTACTTC.

The rearrangement links TRBV15 to TRBJ1-4; D not resolved. CDR1 is LNHNV and CDR2 is YYDKDF in the germline V gene (reference sequence). The CDR3 consists of 14 residues. Trimming shortened V by 2 bases and J by 6 bases, and 10 bases separated the two germline ends. CDR3 coding DNA: TGTGCCACCAGCAGACCTTTAAGGGATGAAAAACTGTTTTTT. As protein: CATSRPLRDEKLFF.

The V gene is TRBV14, the J gene TRBJ1-1; D not resolved. Germline-derived CDR1 and CDR2 are SGHDN and FVKESK. The CDR3 spans 15 residues. The V and J ends lost 1 base and 1 base respectively, with 10 bases between them. This CDR3 is CASSQGIQWNTEAFF. In DNA form, the CDR3 reads TGTGCCAGCAGCCAAGGAATCCAGTGGAACACTGAAGCTTTCTTT.

The chain links TRBV24-1 to TRBJ2-1; D remains ambiguous. Germline-derived CDR1 and CDR2 are KGHDR and SFDVKD. V dropped 5 bases and J dropped 5 bases, with 9 bases sitting between them. This CDR3 contains 13 residues. CDR3 DNA: TGTGCCACCAGTGGCCACTACGACAATGAGCAGTTCTTC. Its translation: CATSGHYDNEQFF.

This chain uses TRBV4-3 with TRBJ1-2; D remains unclear. The V end lost 0 bases, the J end lost 8 bases, and 16 bases lay between the germline ends. CDR1 and CDR2 (germline): LGHNA, YSLEER. The CDR3 covers 15 residues. CDR3 residues: CASSQDSLNRWGYTF. The CDR3 region has the DNA TGCGCCAGCAGCCAAGACAGTTTAAATCGGTGGGGCTACACCTTC.

The rearrangement links TRBV29-1 to TRBJ2-5; 12 bases agree with TRBD2. There are 12 residues in the CDR3. Germline assignment: CDR1 SQVTM and CDR2 ANQGSEA. V lost 7 bases and J lost 3; bases outside the gene matches: 0. The CDR3: CSGLAGEETQYF. In DNA form, the CDR3 reads TGCAGCGGACTAGCGGGAGAAGAGACCCAGTACTTC.

The chain uses TRBV27 and TRBJ2-7, with 7 bases aligning to TRBD1. CDR3 length: 14 residues. Losses at the gene ends were 5 bases for V and 3 bases for J; bases not matched to a gene: 7. Germline V gene data show CDR1 as MNHEY and CDR2 as SMNVEV (reference sequence). CDR3 nucleotide sequence: TGTGCCAGCAGTAAGGGACAGAACTTCTACGAGCAGTACTTC. Translated, it gives CASSKGQNFYEQYF.

The chain links TRBV7-9 to TRBJ2-7; D possibly matches TRBD1 or TRBD2 (5 bases each). The CDR3 has 15 residues. Trimming pared 4 bases from V and 5 bases from J, leaving 18 bases between. Germline V gives CDR1 SEHNR, CDR2 FQNEAQ (reference sequence). CDR3 coding DNA: TGTGCCAGCAGCTCTTGGGACCTTGGGGCCCACGAGCAGTACTTC. This sequence encodes CASSSWDLGAHEQYF. Combining the CDR3 with reference TRBV7-9 and TRBJ2-7 gives the whole variable domain DTGVSQNPRHKITKRGQNVTFRCDPISEHNRLYWYRQTLGQGPEFLTYFQNEAQLEKSRLLSDRFSAERPKGSFSTLEIQRTEQGDSAMYLCASSSWDLGAHEQYFGPGTRLTVT.

The V call is TRBV19, the J call TRBJ1-1; tentative D call: TRBD1 (6 bases). Deletions cut 5 bases from V and 4 bases from J, with 20 bases between. The CDR3 has 16 residues. CDR1 is LNHDA and CDR2 is SQIVND in the germline V gene (reference sequence). The CDR3 loop reads CASSGRPGQVSTEAFF. CDR3 nucleotide sequence: TGTGCCAGTAGTGGGAGACCGGGACAAGTTTCCACTGAAGCTTTCTTT. Full variable domain (remainder filled in from reference TRBV19 and TRBJ1-1): DGGITQSPKYLFRKEGQNVTLSCEQNLNHDAMYWYRQDPGQGLRLIYYSQIVNDFQKGDIAEGYSVSREKKESFPLTVTSAQKNPTAFYLCASSGRPGQVSTEAFFGQGTRLTVV.

This rearrangement joins TRBV9 to TRBJ1-5; D is ambiguous. The length of the CDR3 is 15 residues. Germline CDR1 is SGDLS and CDR2 is YYNGEE. The germline V and J ends were trimmed by 0 bases and 4 bases, with 11 bases remaining between them. The CDR3 DNA reads TGTGCCAGCAGCGTAGGTTACAGTCTTAATCAGCCCCAGCATTTT. Residues: CASSVGYSLNQPQHF.

The V and J genes are TRBV4-3 and TRBJ1-1, with unresolved D. V lost 2 bases to trimming and J lost 1 base, with 17 bases between them. This CDR3 is 17 amino acids long. The germline V gene has CDR1 LGHNA and CDR2 YSLEER. CDR3 DNA sequence: TGCGCCAGCAGCCAAATTGGTCTAGGACTAACGAACACTGAAGCTTTCTTT. This sequence encodes CASSQIGLGLTNTEAFF.

The V call is TRBV7-9, the J call TRBJ1-1; D not certain. V was clipped by 5 bases and J by 5 bases, with 12 bases between them. The CDR3 spans 13 residues. Germline loops: CDR1 SEHNR, CDR2 FQNEAQ (reference sequence). For the CDR3, the DNA is TGTGCCAGCAGCCCATGGGGAGGGACTGAAGCTTTCTTT. Amino acids: CASSPWGGTEAFF.

The chain carries TRBV27 and TRBJ1-2; 9 positions agree with TRBD1. The trim removed 6 bases at V and 6 bases at J, leaving 11 bases unmatched. The length of the CDR3 is 15 residues. The germline V gene encodes CDR1 MNHEY and CDR2 SMNVEV (reference sequence). The CDR3 nucleotides read TGTGCCAGCAGCTTCTATAGAACAGGGGGCCATGGCTACACCTTC. Translation gives CASSFYRTGGHGYTF.

This clone came up once. The rearrangement uses TRBV5-8 and TRBJ2-1; perhaps D is TRBD1 or TRBD2 (6 bases each). This CDR3 region has 16 residues. Deletions cut 1 base from V and 7 bases from J, with 18 bases between. Germline V gene sequence: CDR1 SGHTS, CDR2 YDEGEE. The CDR3 spells CASSLPPGAQLNEQFF. CDR3 sequence (DNA): TGTGCCAGCAGCTTGCCCCCGGGGGCGCAGTTAAATGAGCAGTTCTTC.

The chain links TRBV6-5 to TRBJ1-1; weak D call: TRBD1 (5 bases). V was pared by 5 bases and J by 4 bases, with 11 bases between. Germline V gene sequence: CDR1 MNHEY, CDR2 SVGAGI. This CDR3 has 13 residues. In DNA form, the CDR3 reads TGTGCCAGCAGTCAGCAGGGTTCCACTGAAGCTTTCTTT. Protein product: CASSQQGSTEAFF.

The chain has TRBV18 and TRBJ2-1; 7 bases agree with TRBD1. The CDR3 runs 15 residues. The V segment lost 5 bases and the J segment 2 bases; nucleotides outside the gene matches: 6. Germline V gene lookup returns CDR1 KGHSH and CDR2 LQKENI. This chain's CDR3 is CASSTTGTAYNEQFF. The CDR3 DNA reads as TGTGCCAGCTCAACGACCGGGACAGCCTACAATGAGCAGTTCTTC.

This clone was seen once. The chain recombines TRBV5-1 with TRBJ2-7; TRBD2 might be the D (5 bases). The CDR3 is 17 residues long. V was trimmed by 2 bases and J by 9 bases, leaving 27 bases between them. The germline CDR1 and CDR2 sequences are SGHRS and YFSETQ. CDR3 sequence reads: CASSLATGGSLGPGQYF. Written as DNA, the CDR3 is TGCGCCAGCAGCTTAGCAACCGGAGGTTCGTTAGGTCCAGGGCAGTACTTC. Together with reference TRBV5-1 and TRBJ2-7, the CDR3 gives the full variable domain: KAGVTQTPRYLIKTRGQQVTLSCSPISGHRSVSWYQQTPGQGLQFLFEYFSETQRNKGNFPGRFSGRQFSNSRSEMNVSTLELGDSALYLCASSLATGGSLGPGQYFGPGTRLTVT.

The gene calls are TRBV27 and TRBJ2-7; 8 bases are shared with TRBD1. Germline V CDR1 and CDR2: MNHEY, SMNVEV (reference sequence). This CDR3 spans 15 amino acids. Germline trimming cut 0 bases from V and 4 bases from J; bases unmatched to any gene: 5. The chain's CDR3 is CASSLSFQGAYEQYF. In nucleotides, the CDR3 is TGTGCCAGCAGTTTATCGTTCCAGGGGGCTTACGAGCAGTACTTC.

In nucleotides, the CDR3 is TGTGCCAGCAGCCAAGGGGTCGCAGGGGTAGGGGGCTATGGCTACACCTTC. Translation: CASSQGVAGVGGYGYTF. This chain connects TRBV3-1 (or the pseudogene TRBV3-2) to TRBJ1-2, with D perhaps TRBD1 (6 bases). Trimming removed 1 base from V and 4 bases from J, with 19 bases in between. This CDR3 is built from 17 residues. Germline V gives CDR1 LGHDT, CDR2 YNNKEL (reference sequence).

The chain combines TRBV2 with TRBJ2-1, with D possibly TRBD2 on 5 matching bases. Germline CDR1 SNHLY, CDR2 FYNNEI. CDR3 length: 14 residues. Trimming cost V 10 bases and J 0 bases, with 13 bases left between them. The DNA for the CDR3 is TGTGCCAACGCTCGGGATGCCTCCTACAATGAGCAGTTCTTC. It is translated as CANARDASYNEQFF. Based on the CDR3 plus reference TRBV2 and TRBJ2-1, the full variable domain is EPEVTQTPSHQVTQMGQEVILRCVPISNHLYFYWYRQILGQKVEFLVSFYNNEISEKSEIFDDQFSVERPDGSNFTLKIRSTKLEDSAMYFCANARDASYNEQFFGPGTRLTVL.

The chain combines TRBV6-5 with TRBJ2-1; no firm D call. In germline, CDR1 is MNHEY, CDR2 SVGAGI. This CDR3 is built from 14 residues. Trimming shortened V by 5 bases and J by 0 bases, and 8 bases separated the two germline ends. The CDR3 region has the DNA TGTGCCAGCAGTATGACTGGCTCCTACAATGAGCAGTTCTTC. Translating gives CASSMTGSYNEQFF.

The chain uses TRBV7-9 and TRBJ1-1; D gene ambiguous. Trimming cost V 3 bases and J 4 bases, with 12 bases left between them. The germline gives CDR1 SEHNR, CDR2 FQNEAQ (reference sequence). CDR3 size: 14 residues. The CDR3 nucleotides are TGTGCCAGCAGCTTCAGCACGGGAGGCACTGAAGCTTTCTTT. Translating it yields CASSFSTGGTEAFF. The entire variable domain, with the rest obtained from reference TRBV7-9 and TRBJ1-1, is as follows: DTGVSQNPRHKITKRGQNVTFRCDPISEHNRLYWYRQTLGQGPEFLTYFQNEAQLEKSRLLSDRFSAERPKGSFSTLEIQRTEQGDSAMYLCASSFSTGGTEAFFGQGTRLTVV.

V usage is TRBV6-6 and J usage is TRBJ1-3; 9 nucleotides align to TRBD1. The length of the CDR3 is 14 residues. The junction had 5 bases not matched to a gene; V was cut back by 7 bases and J by 4 bases. The germline V gene has CDR1 MNHNY and CDR2 SVGAGI (reference sequence). CDR3 coding DNA: TGTGCCAGCACCACAGGGGGCTTGGGAAACACCATATATTTT. Its translation is CASTTGGLGNTIYF.

J is TRBJ2-3 and V is TRBV5-1; 9 bases match TRBD2. Germline V gives CDR1 SGHRS, CDR2 YFSETQ. Unmatched junction bases numbered 12, after V lost 4 bases and J lost 6 bases. The CDR3 runs 16 residues. The DNA for the CDR3 is TGCGCCAGCAGCATCGTGGCTAGCGGGATGGTGGATACGCAGTATTTT. Residues: CASSIVASGMVDTQYF. Full variable domain (rest looked up from reference TRBV5-1 and TRBJ2-3): KAGVTQTPRYLIKTRGQQVTLSCSPISGHRSVSWYQQTPGQGLQFLFEYFSETQRNKGNFPGRFSGRQFSNSRSEMNVSTLELGDSALYLCASSIVASGMVDTQYFGPGTRLTVL.

This clone showed up just once. The genes are TRBV27 and TRBJ1-1, with 7 bases identical to TRBD1. The CDR3 has 14 amino acids. The V segment lost 8 bases and the J segment 4 bases; nucleotides outside the gene matches: 10. CDR1 and CDR2 from the germline V gene are MNHEY and SMNVEV (reference sequence). The CDR3 bases are TGTGCCAGCTCCCCGACAGGGTTCCTCACTGAAGCTTTCTTT. Protein product: CASSPTGFLTEAFF.

This clone showed up just once. The chain couples TRBV7-3 to TRBJ1-1, with D tentatively TRBD1 (5 bases). Between the trimmed V and J ends, which lost 4 bases and 0 bases, there was a span of 9 bases. Germline loops: CDR1 SGHTA, CDR2 FQGTGA. CDR3 size: 14 residues. As DNA, the CDR3 is TGTGCCAGCAGCTCCGACAGAGTGAACACTGAAGCTTTCTTT. The encoded protein is CASSSDRVNTEAFF.